This is a list of T cell receptor beta chains from one sample in a study of T cell responses to AZD1222 COVID-19 vaccine. Clones were read by immunoSEQ multiplex PCR, and TCRdb kept only the in-frame ones, dropping some. The sample consists of over 95,000 clones, around nine tenths of them appearing once. This specimen was peripheral blood, taken on day 0 of AZD1222 vaccination. Source of these receptors: an adult in good health. CDR3s include the opening cysteine and the closing phenylalanine or tryptophan. The D gene is left open where the match is weak. The size entry is marked missing in some rows and otherwise reads once, few, many or a size class.

j_gene | d_gene | v_gene | abundance | CDR3nt | CDR3aa
TRBJ1-1 | - | TRBV14 | - | TGTGCCAGCAGCCGGGGGCTGGGCACTGAAGCTTTCTTT | CASSRGLGTEAFF
TRBJ2-7 | - | TRBV20-1 | - | - | CSVGSGAWRYF
TRBJ2-2 | TRBD1 | TRBV28 | - | TGTGCCAGCAGTTTGACGGACAGGGGCCGTCCCGGGGAGCTGTTTTTT | CASSLTDRGRPGELFF
TRBJ1-6 | - | TRBV27 | - | TGTGCCAGCTCGTTCTCCTATAATTCACCCCTCCACTTT | CASSFSYNSPLHF
TRBJ1-4 | - | TRBV18 | - | TGTGCCAGCTCGCCCCAGCCAGGACATTCTCTAGCTGAAAAACTGTTTTTT | CASSPQPGHSLAEKLFF
TRBJ2-5 | TRBD2 | TRBV20-1 | once | TGCAGTGCTAGTGATTGGTCGGGAGGCCCCCAAGAGACCCAGTACTTC | CSASDWSGGPQETQYF
TRBJ2-1 | TRBD2 | TRBV19 | - | TGTGCCAGTAGTGCGACTAGCGGGGACCCGCGCTATCCCTACAATGAGCAGTTCTTC | CASSATSGDPRYPYNEQFF
TRBJ1-1 | TRBD1 | TRBV18 | - | TGTGCCAGCTCACCTCGGACAGGGATGAACACTGAAGCTTTCTTT | CASSPRTGMNTEAFF
TRBJ1-3 | - | TRBV7-6 | - | TGTGCCAGCAGCTTAGGGTCCAGAACAGGCGGAAACACCATATATTTT | CASSLGSRTGGNTIYF
TRBJ1-2 | TRBD1 | TRBV5-6 | - | TGTGCCAGCAGCTTCAGGTCGGGACAGGCGATTTATGGCTACACCTTC | CASSFRSGQAIYGYTF
TRBJ2-5 | TRBD1 | TRBV24-1 | - | TGTGCCACCAGTGACGTCGGACAGGGGCAAGAGACCCAGTACTTC | CATSDVGQGQETQYF
TRBJ2-1 | TRBD2 | TRBV9 | - | TGTGCCAGCAGCGAACTAGCGGGAGGGCCTGGAGAGCAGTTCTTC | CASSELAGGPGEQFF
TRBJ1-2 | TRBD1 | TRBV7-2 | - | TGTGCCAGCAGCTTTAAATCTACTGCGACAGGGCACTATGGCTACACCTTC | CASSFKSTATGHYGYTF
TRBJ2-7 | TRBD1 | TRBV10-2 | - | TGCGCCAGCAGCCGTGGGACAGGGGAACGGGAGCAGTACTTC | CASSRGTGEREQYF
TRBJ1-2 | TRBD1 | TRBV29-1 | - | TGCAGCGTTGAGCCCTGGGACAGGGGTGAGCATGGCTACACCTTC | CSVEPWDRGEHGYTF
TRBJ2-3 | - | TRBV11-1 | - | TGTGCCAGCAGCAGGGACCTTACGGATACGCAGTATTTT | CASSRDLTDTQYF
TRBJ1-1 | TRBD1 | TRBV9 | - | TGTGCCAGCGGAAGGACAGGGGAGAACACTGAAGCTTTCTTT | CASGRTGENTEAFF
TRBJ2-7 | - | TRBV19 | - | TGTGCCAGTAGTATCGGAGGCACCGAGCAGTACTTC | CASSIGGTEQYF
TRBJ1-1 | TRBD1 | TRBV5-1 | - | TGCGCCAGCAGCGGGACAGGGACGAGTCGTACTGAAGCTTTCTTT | CASSGTGTSRTEAFF
TRBJ2-2 | - | TRBV28 | - | TGTGCCAGCAGTTTATTCAGGGGGGACGGGGAGCTGTTTTTT | CASSLFRGDGELFF
TRBJ1-5 | - | TRBV30 | - | TGTGCCTGGAGCGCAGGGCAGGGGAGTCAGCCCCAGCATTTT | CAWSAGQGSQPQHF
TRBJ2-1 | - | TRBV7-9 | - | TGTGCCAGCAGTACTAGCATTGAGCAGTTCTTC | CASSTSIEQFF
TRBJ2-1 | - | TRBV7-2 | - | TGTGCCAGCAGCCCGTTGGTAGGGAGTGAGCAGTTCTTC | CASSPLVGSEQFF
TRBJ2-5 | - | TRBV5-6 | - | TGTGCCAGCAGCTTAGGCAGAGGGGAGACCCAGTACTTC | CASSLGRGETQYF
TRBJ1-1 | - | TRBV11-1 | - | TGTGCCAGCAGCTCCCCGGCGGGGGGTCGGAGCACTGAAGCTTTCTTT | CASSSPAGGRSTEAFF
TRBJ1-2 | - | TRBV4-1 | once | TGCGCCAGCAGCCAAGACGCGGCAGGGGAGCGTGGCTACACCTTC | CASSQDAAGERGYTF
TRBJ2-4 | - | TRBV6-2/TRBV6-3 | - | TGTGCCAGCAGTGCCCTGAGGGAAAACATTCAGTACTTC | CASSALRENIQYF
TRBJ1-3 | - | TRBV7-2 | - | TGTGCCAGCAGCTTAGAACACTCTGGAAACACCATATATTTT | CASSLEHSGNTIYF
TRBJ2-5 | - | TRBV27 | - | TGTGCCAGCAGTTTAACCCGCCCGGCGGGATTGGAGACCCAGTACTTC | CASSLTRPAGLETQYF